This T cell receptor beta chain came from a study of patients and donors after allogeneic stem cell transplantation. The CDR3 loop spans 13 amino acids. V dropped 6 bases and J dropped 3; count of bases not matched to a gene: 3. MiXCR was run by TCRdb on the RT-PCR reads, yielding one entry per CDR3 protein. The sample holds approximately 24,000 distinct CDR3 sequences, around 40% seen once. The sequenced sample was blood, either unsorted or a sorted T cell fraction (not recorded which). The gene calls are TRBV12-3 or TRBV12-4 and TRBJ1-1, with 8 bases lining up with TRBD1. The TCR was taken from a human donor who was either an allogeneic HSCT recipient or a stem cell or donor lymphocyte infusion donor (not recorded which). It is not recorded whose cells these are; they may come from a transplant donor. CDR3 sequence (DNA): TGTGCCAGCAGGGACAGGGATGACACTGAAGCTTTCTTT. Protein product: CASRDRDDTEAFF.